This is a list of T cell receptor beta chains from one sample in a study of blood T cell repertoires in COVID-19. Some clones are missing from TCRdb's copy, which holds only in-frame ones; the method was immunoSEQ multiplex PCR. In the table there are approximately 92,000 clones, roughly 89% of which are singletons. The specimen was peripheral blood. These receptor sequences come from an older woman with COVID-19, enrolled during active disease. The CDR3 runs from the conserved cysteine through the conserved F or W. The order of the fields is J gene, V gene, CDR3 protein.

>TRBJ2-2|TRBV7-6
CASSPGTPNTGELFF
>TRBJ2-3|TRBV5-1
CASGLGRGTDTQYF
>TRBJ2-7|TRBV2
CASSEATRGSGVDEQYF
>TRBJ1-2|TRBV9
CASSVQGGGDGYTF
>TRBJ1-5|TRBV6-5
CASSYLQGGQPQHF
>TRBJ2-3|TRBV5-4
CASSLGMGGDTQYF
>TRBJ1-1|TRBV5-5
CASSSRQEIMNTEAFF
>TRBJ2-1|TRBV4-1
CASSQGQGVNNEQFF
>TRBJ2-7|TRBV7-2
CASRELAGGEQYF
>TRBJ1-2|TRBV7-9
CASSLGLVADYGYTF
>TRBJ1-5|TRBV10-3
CAISKTGNQPQHF
>TRBJ2-7|TRBV6-6
CASMSRDSYEQYF